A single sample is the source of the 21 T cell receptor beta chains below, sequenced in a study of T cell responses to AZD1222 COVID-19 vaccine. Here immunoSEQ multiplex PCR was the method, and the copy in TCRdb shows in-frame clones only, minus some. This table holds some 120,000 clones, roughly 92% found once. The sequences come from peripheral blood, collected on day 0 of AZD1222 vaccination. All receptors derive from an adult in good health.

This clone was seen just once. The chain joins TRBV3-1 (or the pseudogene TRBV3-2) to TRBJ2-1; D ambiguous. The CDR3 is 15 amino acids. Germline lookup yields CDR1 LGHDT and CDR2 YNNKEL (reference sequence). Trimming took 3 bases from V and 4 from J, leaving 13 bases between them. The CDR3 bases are TGTGCCAGCAGCCAGCCCCCCCCACTATACAATGAGCAGTTCTTC. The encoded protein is CASSQPPPLYNEQFF.

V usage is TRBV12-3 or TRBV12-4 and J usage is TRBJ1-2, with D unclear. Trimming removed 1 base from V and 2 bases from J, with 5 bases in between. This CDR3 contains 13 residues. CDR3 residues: CASSLESNYGYTF. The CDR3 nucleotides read TGTGCCAGCAGTTTAGAGTCGAACTATGGCTACACCTTC.

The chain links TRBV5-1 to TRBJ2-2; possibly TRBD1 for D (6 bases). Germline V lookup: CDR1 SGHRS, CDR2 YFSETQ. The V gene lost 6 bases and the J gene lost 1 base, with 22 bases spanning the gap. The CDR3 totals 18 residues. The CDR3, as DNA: TGCGCCAGCACCCTAGGCGCAGGGGCCACGCTGAACACCGGGGAGCTGTTTTTT. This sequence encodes CASTLGAGATLNTGELFF.

The CDR3 DNA reads TGTGCCACCCAAGGGGGGACACCTTCCTACGAGCAGTACTTC. Protein product: CATQGGTPSYEQYF. This chain joins TRBV3-1 (or the pseudogene TRBV3-2) and TRBJ2-7; D may be TRBD1 or TRBD2 (6 bases each). The CDR3 loop spans 14 amino acids. With 10 bases removed from V and 1 base from J, the gap between germline ends came to 17 bases. Looked up from germline, CDR1 is LGHDT and CDR2 is YNNKEL (reference sequence).

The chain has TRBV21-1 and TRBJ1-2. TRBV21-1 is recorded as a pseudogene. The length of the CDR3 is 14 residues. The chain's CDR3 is CASSKTRGTYGYTF. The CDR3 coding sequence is TGTGCCAGCAGCAAAACGAGGGGCACCTATGGCTACACCTTC.

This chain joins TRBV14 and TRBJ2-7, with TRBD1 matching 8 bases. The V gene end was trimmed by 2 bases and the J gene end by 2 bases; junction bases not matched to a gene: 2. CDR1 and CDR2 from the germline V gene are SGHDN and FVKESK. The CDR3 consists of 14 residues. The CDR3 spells CASSQRQGPYEQYF. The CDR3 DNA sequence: TGTGCCAGCAGCCAACGACAGGGGCCCTACGAGCAGTACTTC.

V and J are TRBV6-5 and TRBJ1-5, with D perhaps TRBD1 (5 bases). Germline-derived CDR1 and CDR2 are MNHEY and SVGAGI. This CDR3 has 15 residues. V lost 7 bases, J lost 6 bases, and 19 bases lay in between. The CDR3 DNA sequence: TGTGCCAGCAAATCCGGGACTACAAACAGTCAGCCCCAGCATTTT. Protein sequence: CASKSGTTNSQPQHF.

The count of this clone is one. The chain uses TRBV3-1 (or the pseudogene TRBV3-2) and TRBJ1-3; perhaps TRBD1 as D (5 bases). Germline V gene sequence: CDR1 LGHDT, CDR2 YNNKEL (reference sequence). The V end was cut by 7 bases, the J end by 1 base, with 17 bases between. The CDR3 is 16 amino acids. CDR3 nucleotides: TGTGCCAGCACCCGGAAACAGGTGCCATCTGGAAACACCATATATTTT. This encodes CASTRKQVPSGNTIYF.

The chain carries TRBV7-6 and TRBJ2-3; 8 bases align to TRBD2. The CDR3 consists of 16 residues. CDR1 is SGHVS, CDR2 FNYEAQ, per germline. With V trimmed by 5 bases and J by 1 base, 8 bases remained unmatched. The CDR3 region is CASSIPGGPGTDTQYF. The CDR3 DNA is TGTGCCAGCAGCATCCCGGGGGGGCCGGGCACAGATACGCAGTATTTT.

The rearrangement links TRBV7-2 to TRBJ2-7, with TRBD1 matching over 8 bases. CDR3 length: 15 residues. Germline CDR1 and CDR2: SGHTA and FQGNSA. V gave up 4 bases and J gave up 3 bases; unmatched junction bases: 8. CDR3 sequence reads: CASSYMQGAHYEQYF. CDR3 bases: TGTGCCAGCAGCTACATGCAGGGGGCGCACTACGAGCAGTACTTC. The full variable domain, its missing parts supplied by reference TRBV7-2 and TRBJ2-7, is GAGVSQSPSNKVTEKGKDVELRCDPISGHTALYWYRQSLGQGLEFLIYFQGNSAPDKSGLPSDRFSAERTGGSVSTLTIQRTQQEDSAVYLCASSYMQGAHYEQYFGPGTRLTVT.

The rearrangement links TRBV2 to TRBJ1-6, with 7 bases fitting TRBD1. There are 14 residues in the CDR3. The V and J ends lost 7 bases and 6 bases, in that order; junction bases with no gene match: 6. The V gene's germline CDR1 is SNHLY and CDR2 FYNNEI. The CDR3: CASIGTAFNSPLHF. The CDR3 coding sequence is TGTGCCAGCATTGGGACAGCGTTTAATTCACCCCTCCACTTT.

The CDR3 loop reads CASSYQGYTDTQYF. CDR3 nucleotide sequence: TGTGCCAGCAGTTACCAGGGGTACACAGATACGCAGTATTTT. The chain employs TRBV6-2 or TRBV6-3 and TRBJ2-3, with a tentative D call TRBD1 (6 bases). Germline V gene lookup returns CDR1 MNHEY and CDR2 SVGEGT. Trimming took 2 bases from V and 2 from J, leaving 8 bases between them. The CDR3 contains 14 residues.

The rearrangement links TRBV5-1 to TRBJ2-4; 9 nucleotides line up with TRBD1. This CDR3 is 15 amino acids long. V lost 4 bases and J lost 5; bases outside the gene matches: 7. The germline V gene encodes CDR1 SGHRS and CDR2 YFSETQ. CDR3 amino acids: CASSLIRDRENIQYF. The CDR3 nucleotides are TGCGCCAGCAGCCTAATCCGGGACAGGGAAAACATTCAGTACTTC.

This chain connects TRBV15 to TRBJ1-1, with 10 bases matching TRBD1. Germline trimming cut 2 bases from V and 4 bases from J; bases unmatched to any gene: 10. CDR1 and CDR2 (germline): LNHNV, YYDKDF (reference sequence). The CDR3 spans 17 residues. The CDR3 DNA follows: TGTGCCACCAGCAGACCACCGGGACAGGGGATGGGCACTGAAGCTTTCTTT. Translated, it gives CATSRPPGQGMGTEAFF.

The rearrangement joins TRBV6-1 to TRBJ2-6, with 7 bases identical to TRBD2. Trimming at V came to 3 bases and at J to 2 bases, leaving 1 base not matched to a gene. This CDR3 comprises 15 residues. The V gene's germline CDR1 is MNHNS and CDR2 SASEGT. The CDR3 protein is CASSEAGAGANVLTF. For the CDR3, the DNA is TGTGCCAGCAGTGAGGCGGGGGCTGGGGCCAACGTCCTGACTTTC.

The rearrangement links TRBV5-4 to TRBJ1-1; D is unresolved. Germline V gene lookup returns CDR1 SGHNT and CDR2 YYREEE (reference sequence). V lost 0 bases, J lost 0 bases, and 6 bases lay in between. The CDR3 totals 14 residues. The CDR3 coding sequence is TGTGCCAGCAGCTTGGTCTCAGTGAACACTGAAGCTTTCTTT. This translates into CASSLVSVNTEAFF.

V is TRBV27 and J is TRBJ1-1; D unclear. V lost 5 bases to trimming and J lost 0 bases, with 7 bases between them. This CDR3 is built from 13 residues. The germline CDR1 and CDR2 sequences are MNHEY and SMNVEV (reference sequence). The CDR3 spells CASSAWVNTEAFF. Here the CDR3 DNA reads TGTGCCAGCAGTGCATGGGTGAACACTGAAGCTTTCTTT.

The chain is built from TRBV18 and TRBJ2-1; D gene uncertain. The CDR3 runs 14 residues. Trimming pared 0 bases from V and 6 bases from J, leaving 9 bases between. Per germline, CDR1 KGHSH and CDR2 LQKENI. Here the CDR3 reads CASSPPTALNEQFF. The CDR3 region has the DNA TGTGCCAGCTCACCACCTACTGCACTCAATGAGCAGTTCTTC.

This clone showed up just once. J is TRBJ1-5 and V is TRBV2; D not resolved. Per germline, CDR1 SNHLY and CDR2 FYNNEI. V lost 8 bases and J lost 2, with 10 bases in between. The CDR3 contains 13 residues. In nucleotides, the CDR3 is TGTGCCAGCCGATGGCAGGGCAATCAGCCCCAGCATTTT. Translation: CASRWQGNQPQHF. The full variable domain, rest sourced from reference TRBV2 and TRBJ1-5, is EPEVTQTPSHQVTQMGQEVILRCVPISNHLYFYWYRQILGQKVEFLVSFYNNEISEKSEIFDDQFSVERPDGSNFTLKIRSTKLEDSAMYFCASRWQGNQPQHFGDGTRLSIL.

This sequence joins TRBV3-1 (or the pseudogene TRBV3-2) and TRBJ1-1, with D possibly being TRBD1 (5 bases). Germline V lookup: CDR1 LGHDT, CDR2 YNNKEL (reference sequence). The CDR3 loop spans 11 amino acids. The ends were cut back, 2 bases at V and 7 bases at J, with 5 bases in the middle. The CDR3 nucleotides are TGTGCCAGCAGCCAAACAGGTGAAGCTTTCTTT. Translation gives CASSQTGEAFF.

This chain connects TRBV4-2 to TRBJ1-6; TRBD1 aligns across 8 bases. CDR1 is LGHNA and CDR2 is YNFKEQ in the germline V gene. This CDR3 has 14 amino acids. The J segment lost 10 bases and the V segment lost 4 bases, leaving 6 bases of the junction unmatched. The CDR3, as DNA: TGTGCCAGCAGCCGCGGACAGGGAGCATCACCCCTCCACTTT. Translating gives CASSRGQGASPLHF.